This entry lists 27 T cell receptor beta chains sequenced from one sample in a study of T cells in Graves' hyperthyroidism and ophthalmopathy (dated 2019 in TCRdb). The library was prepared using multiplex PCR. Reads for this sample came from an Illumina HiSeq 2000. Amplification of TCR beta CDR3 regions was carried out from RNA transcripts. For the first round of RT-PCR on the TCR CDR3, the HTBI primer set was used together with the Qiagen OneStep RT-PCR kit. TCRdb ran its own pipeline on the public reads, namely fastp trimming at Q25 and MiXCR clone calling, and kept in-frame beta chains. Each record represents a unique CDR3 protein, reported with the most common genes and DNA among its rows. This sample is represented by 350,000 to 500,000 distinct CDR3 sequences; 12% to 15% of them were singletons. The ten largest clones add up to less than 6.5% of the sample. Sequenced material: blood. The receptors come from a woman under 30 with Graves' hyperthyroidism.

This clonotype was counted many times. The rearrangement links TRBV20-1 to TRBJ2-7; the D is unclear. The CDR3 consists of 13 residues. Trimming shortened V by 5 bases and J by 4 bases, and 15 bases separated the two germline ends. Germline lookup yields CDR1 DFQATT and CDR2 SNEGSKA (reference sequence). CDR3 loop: CSASTSPEYEQYF. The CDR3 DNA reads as TGCAGTGCTTCCACCAGTCCGGAATACGAGCAGTACTTC.

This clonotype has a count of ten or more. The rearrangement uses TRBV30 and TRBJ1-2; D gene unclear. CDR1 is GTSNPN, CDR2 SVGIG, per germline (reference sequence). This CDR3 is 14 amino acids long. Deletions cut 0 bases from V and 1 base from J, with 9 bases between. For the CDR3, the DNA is TGTGCCTGGAGTGTCCCACCACTTAACTATGGCTACACCTTC. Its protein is CAWSVPPLNYGYTF.

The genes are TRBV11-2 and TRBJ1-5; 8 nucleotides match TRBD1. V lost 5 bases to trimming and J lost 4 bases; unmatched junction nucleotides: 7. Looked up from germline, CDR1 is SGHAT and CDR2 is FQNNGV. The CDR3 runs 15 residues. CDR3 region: CASSEGQGRNQPQHF. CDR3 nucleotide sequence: TGTGCCAGCAGCGAAGGACAGGGACGTAATCAGCCCCAGCATTTT.

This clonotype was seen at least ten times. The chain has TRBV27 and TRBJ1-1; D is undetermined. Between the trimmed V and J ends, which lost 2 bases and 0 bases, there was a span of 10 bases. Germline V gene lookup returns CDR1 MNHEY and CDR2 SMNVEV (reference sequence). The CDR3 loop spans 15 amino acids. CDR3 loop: CASSLLPDLNTEAFF. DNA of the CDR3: TGTGCCAGCAGTTTACTGCCAGACTTGAACACTGAAGCTTTCTTT.

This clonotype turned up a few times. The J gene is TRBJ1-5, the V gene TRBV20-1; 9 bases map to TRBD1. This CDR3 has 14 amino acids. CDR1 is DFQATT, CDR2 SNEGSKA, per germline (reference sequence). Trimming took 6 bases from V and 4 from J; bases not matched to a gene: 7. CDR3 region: CSAPKQGANQPQHF. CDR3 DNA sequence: TGCAGTGCCCCCAAACAGGGGGCAAATCAGCCCCAGCATTTT.

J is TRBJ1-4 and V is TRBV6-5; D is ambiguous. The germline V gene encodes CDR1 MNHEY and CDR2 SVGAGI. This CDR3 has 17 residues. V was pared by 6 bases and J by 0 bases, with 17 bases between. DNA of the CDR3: TGTGCCAGCAGCTATACTCATTCAGAAGCAACTAATGAAAAACTGTTTTTT. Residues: CASSYTHSEATNEKLFF.

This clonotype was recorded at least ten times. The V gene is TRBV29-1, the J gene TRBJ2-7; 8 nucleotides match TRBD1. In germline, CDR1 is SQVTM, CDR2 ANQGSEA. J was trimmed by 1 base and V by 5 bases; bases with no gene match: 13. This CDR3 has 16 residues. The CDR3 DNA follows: TGCAGCGTTCGCCGGACAGGGCGGTACAAGTCCTACGAGCAGTACTTC. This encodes CSVRRTGRYKSYEQYF.

The CDR3 region is CAWSVSSGNYGYTF. CDR3 coding DNA: TGTGCCTGGAGTGTGTCAAGTGGTAACTATGGCTACACCTTC. V and J are TRBV30 and TRBJ1-2; D call uncertain. Germline V CDR1 and CDR2: GTSNPN, SVGIG (reference sequence). The CDR3 consists of 14 residues. Between the trimmed V and J ends, which lost 0 bases and 1 base, there was a span of 9 bases.

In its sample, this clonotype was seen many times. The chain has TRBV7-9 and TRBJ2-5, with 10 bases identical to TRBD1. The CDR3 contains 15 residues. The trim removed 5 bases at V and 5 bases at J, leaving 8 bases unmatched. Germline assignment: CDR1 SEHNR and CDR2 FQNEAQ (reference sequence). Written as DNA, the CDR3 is TGTGCCAGCAGCGACCGGGACAGGGGAAGGGAGACCCAGTACTTC. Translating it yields CASSDRDRGRETQYF.

The CDR3 protein is CSANERSGRTDTQYF. CDR3 nucleotide sequence: TGCAGTGCGAACGAAAGGAGCGGGAGAACAGATACGCAGTATTTT. The rearrangement joins TRBV20-1 to TRBJ2-3; TRBD2 aligns across 8 bases. The CDR3 loop spans 15 amino acids. CDR1 and CDR2 (germline): DFQATT, SNEGSKA (reference sequence). The V gene end was trimmed by 6 bases and the J gene end by 3 bases; junction bases not matched to a gene: 11.

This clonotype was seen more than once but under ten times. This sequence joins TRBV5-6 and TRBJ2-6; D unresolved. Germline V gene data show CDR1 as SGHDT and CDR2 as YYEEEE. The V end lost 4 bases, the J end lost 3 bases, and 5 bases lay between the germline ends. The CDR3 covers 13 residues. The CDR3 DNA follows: TGTGCCAGCAGCCAAGGTGGGGCCAACGTCCTGACTTTC. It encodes CASSQGGANVLTF.

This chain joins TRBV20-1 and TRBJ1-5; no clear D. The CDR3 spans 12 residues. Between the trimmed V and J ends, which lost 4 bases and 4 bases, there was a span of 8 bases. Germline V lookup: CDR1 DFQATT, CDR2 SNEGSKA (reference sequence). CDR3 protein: CSAIPDNQPQHF. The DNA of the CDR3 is TGCAGTGCTATCCCCGATAATCAGCCCCAGCATTTT.

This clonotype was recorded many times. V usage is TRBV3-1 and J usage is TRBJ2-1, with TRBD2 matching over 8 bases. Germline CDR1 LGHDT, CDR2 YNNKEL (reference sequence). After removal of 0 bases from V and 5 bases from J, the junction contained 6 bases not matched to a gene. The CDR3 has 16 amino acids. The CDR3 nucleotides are TGTGCCAGCAGCCAAGAAACACTAGCGGCTAACAATGAGCAGTTCTTC. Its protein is CASSQETLAANNEQFF.

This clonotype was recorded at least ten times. CDR3 sequence: CASSSPGPAYEQYF. CDR3 in DNA: TGTGCCAGCAGTTCCCCCGGTCCCGCCTACGAGCAGTACTTC. This sequence joins TRBV12-3 or TRBV12-4 and TRBJ2-7, with D unresolved. Trimming removed 4 bases at V and 2 bases at J, with 12 bases between. The CDR3 extends over 14 amino acids.

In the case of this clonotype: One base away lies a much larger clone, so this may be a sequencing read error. CDR3 DNA: TGTGCCAGCAGCTTCGGGGACAGGTTCCTCAGTGGAAACACCATATATTTT. Its protein product is CASSFGDRFLSGNTIYF. The chain carries TRBV5-6 and TRBJ1-3; 8 nucleotides match TRBD1. Trimming at V came to 2 bases and at J to 3 bases, leaving 10 bases not matched to a gene. The CDR3 is 17 residues long. Germline V gives CDR1 SGHDT, CDR2 YYEEEE.

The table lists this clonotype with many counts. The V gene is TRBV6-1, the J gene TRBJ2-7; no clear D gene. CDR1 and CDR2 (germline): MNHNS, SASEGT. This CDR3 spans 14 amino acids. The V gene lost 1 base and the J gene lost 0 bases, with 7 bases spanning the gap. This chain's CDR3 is CASSEVSISYEQYF. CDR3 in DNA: TGTGCCAGCAGTGAAGTGTCGATCTCCTACGAGCAGTACTTC.

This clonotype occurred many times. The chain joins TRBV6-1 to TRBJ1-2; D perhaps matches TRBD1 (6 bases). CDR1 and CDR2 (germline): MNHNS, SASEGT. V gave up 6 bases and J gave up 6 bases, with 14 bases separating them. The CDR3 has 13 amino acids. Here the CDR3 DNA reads TGTGCCAGCAGAGCAGGGGTTAGAGATGGCTACACCTTC. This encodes CASRAGVRDGYTF.

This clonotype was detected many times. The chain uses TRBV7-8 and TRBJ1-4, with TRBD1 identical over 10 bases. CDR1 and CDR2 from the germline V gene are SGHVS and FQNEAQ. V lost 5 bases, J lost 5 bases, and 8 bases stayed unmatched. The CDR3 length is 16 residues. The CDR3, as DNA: TGTGCCAGCAGCCCAAAGACGGGACAGGGGAATGAAAAACTGTTTTTT. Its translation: CASSPKTGQGNEKLFF.

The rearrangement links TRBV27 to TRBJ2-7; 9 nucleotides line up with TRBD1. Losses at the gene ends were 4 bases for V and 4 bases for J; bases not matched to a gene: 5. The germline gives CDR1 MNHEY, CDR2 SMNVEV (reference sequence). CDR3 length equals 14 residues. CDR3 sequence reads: CASSWGQGGYEQYF. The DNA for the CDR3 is TGTGCCAGCAGTTGGGGACAGGGTGGGTACGAGCAGTACTTC.

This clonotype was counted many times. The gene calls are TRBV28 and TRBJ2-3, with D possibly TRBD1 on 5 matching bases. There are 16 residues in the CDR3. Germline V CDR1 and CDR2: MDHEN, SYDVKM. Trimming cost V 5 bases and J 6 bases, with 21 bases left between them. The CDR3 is CASSPNRAGRGDTQYF. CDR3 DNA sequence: TGTGCCAGCAGTCCTAATCGGGCAGGAAGGGGCGATACGCAGTATTTT.

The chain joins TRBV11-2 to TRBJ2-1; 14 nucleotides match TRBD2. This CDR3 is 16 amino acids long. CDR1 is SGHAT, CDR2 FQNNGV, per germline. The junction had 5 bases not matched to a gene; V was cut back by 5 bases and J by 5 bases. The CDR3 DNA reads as TGTGCCAGCAGCGTCGGGACTAGCGGGAGTAACAATGAGCAGTTCTTC. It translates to CASSVGTSGSNNEQFF. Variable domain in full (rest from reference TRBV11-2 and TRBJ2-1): EAGVAQSPRYKIIEKRQSVAFWCNPISGHATLYWYQQILGQGPKLLIQFQNNGVVDDSQLPKDRFSAERLKGVDSTLKIQPAKLEDSAVYLCASSVGTSGSNNEQFFGPGTRLTVL.

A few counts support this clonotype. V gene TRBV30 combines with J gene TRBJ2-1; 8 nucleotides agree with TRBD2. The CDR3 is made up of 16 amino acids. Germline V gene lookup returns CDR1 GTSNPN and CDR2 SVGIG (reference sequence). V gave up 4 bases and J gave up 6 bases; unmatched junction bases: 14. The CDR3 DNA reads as TGTGCCTGGACTCGAAGACCGGGGCTAGCGGGCAATGAGCAGTTCTTC. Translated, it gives CAWTRRPGLAGNEQFF.

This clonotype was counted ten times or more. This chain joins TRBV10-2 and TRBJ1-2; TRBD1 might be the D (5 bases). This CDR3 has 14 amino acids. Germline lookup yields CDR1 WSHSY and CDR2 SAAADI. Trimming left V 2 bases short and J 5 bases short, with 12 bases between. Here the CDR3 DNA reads TGCGCCAGCAGTGAGACTCAGGGAGGGTATGGCTACACCTTC. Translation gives CASSETQGGYGYTF.

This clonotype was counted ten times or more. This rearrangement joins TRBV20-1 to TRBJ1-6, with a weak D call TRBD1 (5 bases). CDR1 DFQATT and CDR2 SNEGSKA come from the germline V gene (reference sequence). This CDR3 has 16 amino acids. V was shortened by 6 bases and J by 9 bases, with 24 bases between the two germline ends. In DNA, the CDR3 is TGCAGTGCCGGTCCTCCAAGGCAGGGACTTGGTTCACCCCTCCACTTT. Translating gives CSAGPPRQGLGSPLHF.

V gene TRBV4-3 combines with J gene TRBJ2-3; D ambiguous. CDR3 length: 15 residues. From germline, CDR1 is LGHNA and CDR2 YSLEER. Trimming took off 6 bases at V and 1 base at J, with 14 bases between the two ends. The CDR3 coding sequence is TGCGCCAGCAGTCAGGAAGCAACCCGCACAGATACGCAGTATTTT. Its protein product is CASSQEATRTDTQYF.

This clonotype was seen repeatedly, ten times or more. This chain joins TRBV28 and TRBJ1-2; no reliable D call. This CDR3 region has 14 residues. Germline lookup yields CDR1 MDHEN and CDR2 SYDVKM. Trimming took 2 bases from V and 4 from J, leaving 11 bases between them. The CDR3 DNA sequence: TGTGCCAGCAGTTTAACCGGACGGACCTATGGCTACACCTTC. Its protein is CASSLTGRTYGYTF.

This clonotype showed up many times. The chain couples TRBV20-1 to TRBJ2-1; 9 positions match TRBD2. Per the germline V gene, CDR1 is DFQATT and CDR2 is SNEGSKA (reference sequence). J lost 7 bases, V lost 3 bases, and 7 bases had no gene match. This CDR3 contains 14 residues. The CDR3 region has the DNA TGCAGTGCTAGTAGCGGGAGTGCGTATAATGAGCAGTTCTTC. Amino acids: CSASSGSAYNEQFF.